The rows below give T cell receptor beta chains drawn from one sample of a study of cytotoxic CD8 clonotypes in ibrutinib-treated CLL. Profiled with immunoSEQ multiplex PCR; TCRdb holds only in-frame clones, not every one. This sample yields 250,000 or so clones, of which 60% to 75% are seen a single time; 15% belongs to the top ten. The sequencing used PBMCs, collected after 24 months of ibrutinib treatment. The receptors shown here come from a human donor with chronic lymphocytic leukemia. Each CDR3 is given with its conserved first and last residue. The order of the fields is J gene, clone size, D gene, V gene, CDR3 protein, CDR3 DNA. The D gene is left open where the match is weak. Only part of the rows carry a size: once, few, many, or a class if the clone is expanded.

>TRBJ2-7|NA|TRBD2|TRBV9
CASSVGGLAGVYEQYF
TGTGCCAGCAGCGTAGGGGGGCTAGCGGGAGTCTACGAGCAGTACTTC
>TRBJ2-7|few|NA|TRBV6-5
CATSAEQYF
TGTGCCACCTCAGCGGAGCAGTACTTC
>TRBJ2-7|NA|NA|TRBV27
CASRSDRPPTRQYF
TGTGCCAGCAGATCCGACAGGCCTCCTACGAGGCAGTACTTC
>TRBJ2-1|NA|TRBD2|TRBV19
CATSTGGQIINEQFF
TGTGCCACCTCGACGGGAGGCCAAATAATCAATGAGCAGTTCTTC
>TRBJ2-4|few|NA|TRBV7-6
CASSPEGVRWSKNIQYF
TGTGCCAGCAGCCCAGAGGGAGTCCGGTGGTCCAAAAACATTCAGTACTTC
>TRBJ2-1|NA|TRBD2|TRBV5-1
CASSPRTSGSHNEQFF
TGCGCCAGCAGCCCCCGGACTAGCGGGAGCCACAATGAGCAGTTCTTC
>TRBJ2-1|NA|NA|TRBV6-1
CASRGLPEQFF
TGTGCCAGCAGAGGACTCCCTGAGCAGTTCTTC
>TRBJ2-2|NA|NA|TRBV5-1
CASSLLTGELFF
TGCGCCAGCAGCCTACTCACCGGGGAGCTGTTTTTT
>TRBJ1-2|NA|TRBD1|TRBV6-5
CASSRKGQGIYGYTF
TGTGCCAGCAGTCGTAAGGGACAGGGGATCTATGGCTACACCTTC
>TRBJ1-2|NA|NA|TRBV9
CASSVELSGVYGYTF
TGTGCCAGCAGCGTAGAGCTAAGCGGGGTCTATGGCTACACCTTC
>TRBJ2-7|NA|TRBD2|TRBV19
CASSIGASGALYEQYF
TGTGCCAGTAGTATAGGGGCTAGCGGAGCGCTCTACGAGCAGTACTTC
>TRBJ1-1|NA|NA|TRBV5-1
CASSYMNTEAFF
TGCGCCAGCAGCTACATGAACACTGAAGCTTTCTTT
>TRBJ1-2|NA|TRBD1|TRBV28
CASSLTGQGRDGYTF
TGTGCCAGCAGTTTAACGGGACAGGGAAGGGATGGCTACACCTTC
>TRBJ2-7|NA|NA|TRBV18
CASSQDRYDQYF
TGTGCCAGCTCCCAAGACCGCTACGATCAGTACTTC
>TRBJ1-1|NA|NA|TRBV6-5
CASTLTTGTEAFF
TGTGCCAGCACCTTGACCACGGGGACTGAAGCTTTCTTT
>TRBJ1-1|NA|NA|TRBV28
CASSLKVPGNTEAFF
TGTGCCAGCAGTTTAAAGGTTCCAGGGAACACTGAAGCTTTCTTT
>TRBJ1-3|NA|NA|TRBV7-9
CASSHQAGGNSGNTIYF
TGTGCCAGCAGCCACCAGGCGGGGGGAAACTCTGGAAACACCATATATTTT
>TRBJ1-2|NA|NA|TRBV18
CASSPGRDAYGYTF
TGTGCCAGCTCACCCGGCAGAGATGCTTATGGCTACACCTTC
>TRBJ1-2|NA|NA|TRBV6-1
CASRDPLRDFYGYTF
TGTGCCAGCAGGGACCCACTTAGGGACTTCTATGGCTACACCTTC
>TRBJ2-1|NA|NA|TRBV9
CASSPTRGSYNEQFF
TGTGCCAGCAGCCCCACAAGGGGATCCTACAATGAGCAGTTCTTC
>TRBJ1-1|few|NA|TRBV11-2
CASSLAEDTEAFF
TGTGCCAGCAGCTTAGCCGAGGACACTGAAGCTTTCTTT
>TRBJ2-5|NA|NA|TRBV4-1
CASSQDRQGRETQYF
TGCGCCAGCAGCCAAGATCGGCAGGGCCGGGAGACCCAGTACTTC
>TRBJ1-3|NA|NA|TRBV5-6
CASSLDLDSGNTIYF
TGTGCCAGCAGCTTGGATTTGGACTCTGGAAACACCATATATTTT
>TRBJ1-2|NA|TRBD1|TRBV29-1
CSVDPPGTDYGYTF
TGCAGCGTCGATCCTCCGGGGACAGACTATGGCTACACCTTC
>TRBJ2-7|NA|NA|TRBV28
CASNSRREQYF
TGTGCCAGCAATAGCCGGCGGGAGCAGTACTTC
>TRBJ1-1|NA|NA|TRBV7-2
CASSTSTGLGTEAFF
TGTGCCAGCAGCACCAGCACAGGGCTCGGCACTGAAGCTTTCTTT
>TRBJ2-7|NA|NA|TRBV6-5
CASSLQGVSYEQYF
TGTGCCAGCAGTCTACAAGGGGTGAGCTACGAGCAGTACTTC
>TRBJ2-1|NA|TRBD2|TRBV5-1
CASSLGGSSVVNEQFF
TGCGCCAGCAGCTTGGGCGGGAGTTCTGTGGTCAATGAGCAGTTCTTC
>TRBJ2-5|NA|NA|TRBV4-2
CASSQAAVAGSETQYF
TGTGCCAGCAGCCAAGCTGCTGTTGCGGGAAGCGAGACCCAGTACTTC
>TRBJ2-5|few|TRBD2|TRBV7-9
CASSLGVAGSETQYF
TGTGCCAGCAGTTTGGGTGTAGCGGGGTCAGAGACCCAGTACTTC
>TRBJ2-1|once|TRBD2|TRBV18
CASSPLTSGDYNEQFF
TGTGCCAGCTCACCCCTAACTAGCGGAGACTACAATGAGCAGTTCTTC
>TRBJ2-7|few|TRBD1|TRBV14
CASQRTGNNEQYF
TGTGCCAGCCAAAGGACAGGAAATAACGAGCAGTACTTC
>TRBJ2-1|NA|TRBD1|TRBV5-1
CASPYFARDRDNYEQFF
TGCGCCAGCCCGTATTTCGCCCGGGACAGGGATAATTATGAGCAGTTCTTC
>TRBJ2-3|NA|TRBD1|TRBV18
CASSQGQGPDTQYF
TGTGCCAGCTCACAAGGACAGGGCCCAGATACGCAGTATTTT
>TRBJ2-7|NA|NA|TRBV6-1
CASSDHQKIYEQYF
TGTGCCAGCAGTGACCATCAGAAGATATACGAGCAGTACTTC
>TRBJ2-1|NA|NA|TRBV9
CASDGGYNEQFF
TGTGCCAGCGACGGGGGTTACAATGAGCAGTTCTTC
>TRBJ2-1|NA|TRBD2|TRBV9
CASSDRLARNEQFF
TGTGCCAGCAGCGATAGACTAGCGAGGAATGAGCAGTTCTTC